The 5 T cell receptor beta chains presented below share a single source sample, sequenced in a study of blood T cell repertoires in COVID-19. The assay was immunoSEQ multiplex PCR, and TCRdb's table has in-frame clones only and misses some. The sample lists over 70,000 clones; about 90% were seen once. The source material was peripheral blood. The origin of the receptors is a man between 18 and 29 years old with COVID-19, enrolled during active disease.

This chain links TRBV28 with TRBJ2-3; a weak D match, TRBD2 (5 bases). Trimming shortened V by 3 bases and J by 7 bases, and 11 bases separated the two germline ends. From germline, CDR1 is MDHEN and CDR2 SYDVKM. This CDR3 has 13 amino acids. The chain's CDR3 is CASSFQAENTQYF. In DNA, the CDR3 is TGTGCCAGCAGTTTCCAAGCGGAAAATACGCAGTATTTT.

A single count supports this clone. The chain recombines TRBV6-5 with TRBJ2-5; TRBD2 matches at 11 bases. V trimming: 8 bases; J trimming: 2 bases; junction bases outside the gene matches: 4. Germline CDR1 and CDR2: MNHEY and SVGAGI. This CDR3 has 14 amino acids. CDR3: CASVLAGGQETQYF. The CDR3 region has the DNA TGTGCCAGCGTCTTAGCGGGGGGGCAAGAGACCCAGTACTTC.

The chain links TRBV6-2 or TRBV6-3 to TRBJ1-2; D is ambiguous. Trimming removed 6 bases from V and 8 bases from J, with 25 bases in between. This CDR3 region has 16 residues. Per germline, CDR1 MNHEY and CDR2 SVGEGT. The CDR3, as DNA: TGTGCCAGCAGCTCTCCCCGGAGGCCTTACATCCAAGGCTACACCTTC. Its translation is CASSSPRRPYIQGYTF.

The chain uses TRBV4-1 and TRBJ2-7; 8 bases are shared with TRBD1. CDR1 is MGHRA and CDR2 is YSYEKL in the germline V gene. The CDR3 has 16 residues. Trimming took 4 bases from V and 6 from J; bases not matched to a gene: 14. CDR3 loop: CASSPLLRTGRGEQYF. The CDR3 DNA reads TGCGCCAGCAGCCCCTTACTCCGGACAGGGAGAGGCGAGCAGTACTTC.

The chain recombines TRBV2 with TRBJ1-2; tentative D call: TRBD1 (6 bases). The CDR3 has 12 amino acids. From germline, CDR1 is SNHLY and CDR2 FYNNEI. Trimming pared 7 bases from V and 4 bases from J, leaving 10 bases between. CDR3 bases: TGTGCCAGCATGGGGGCCCGCTATGGCTACACCTTC. Translating gives CASMGARYGYTF.